The T cell receptor (beta chain) under discussion was sequenced for a study of T cells after yellow fever vaccination. This clonotype was recorded at least ten times. The CDR3 loop spans 14 amino acids. Trimming removed 0 bases at V and 0 bases at J, with 6 bases between. The germline gives CDR1 LGHDT, CDR2 YNNKEL (reference sequence). TCRdb independently ran MiXCR on the 5' RACE reads; one entry per CDR3 protein. The sample has fewer than 150,000 distinct CDR3 sequences, 5.5% to 8% seen once. This material consisted of CD4+ T cells sorted from PBMCs, taken 35 to 50 days after the first yellow fever vaccination. The sequence was obtained from a man in his late teens or twenties who received the YFV17D yellow fever vaccine. J is TRBJ2-7 and V is TRBV3-1; D unclear. The CDR3 here is CASSQDYNSYEQYF. CDR3 sequence (DNA): TGTGCCAGCAGCCAAGATTATAACTCCTACGAGCAGTACTTC.